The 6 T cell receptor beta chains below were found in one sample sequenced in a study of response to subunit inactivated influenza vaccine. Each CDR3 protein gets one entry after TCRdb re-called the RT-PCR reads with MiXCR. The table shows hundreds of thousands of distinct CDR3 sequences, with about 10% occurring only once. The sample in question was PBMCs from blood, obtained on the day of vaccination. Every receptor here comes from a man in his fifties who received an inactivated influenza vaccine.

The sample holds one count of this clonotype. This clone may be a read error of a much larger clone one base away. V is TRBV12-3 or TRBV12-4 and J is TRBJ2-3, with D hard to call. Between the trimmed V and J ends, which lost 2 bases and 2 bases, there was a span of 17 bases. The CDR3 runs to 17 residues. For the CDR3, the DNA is TGTGCCAGCAGTTTAACCACAGACTCGATTCTCACAGATACGCAGTATTTT. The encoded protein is CASSLTTDSILTDTQYF.

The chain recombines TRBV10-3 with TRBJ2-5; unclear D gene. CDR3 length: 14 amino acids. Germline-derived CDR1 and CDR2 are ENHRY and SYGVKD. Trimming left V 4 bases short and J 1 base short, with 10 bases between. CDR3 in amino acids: CAISAEAAQETQYF. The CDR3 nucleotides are TGTGCCATCAGTGCCGAAGCAGCCCAAGAGACCCAGTACTTC.

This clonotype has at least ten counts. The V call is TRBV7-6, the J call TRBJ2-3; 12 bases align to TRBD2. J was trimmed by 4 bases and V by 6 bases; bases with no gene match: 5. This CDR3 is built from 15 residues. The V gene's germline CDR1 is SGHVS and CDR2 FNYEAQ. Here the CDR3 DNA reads TGTGCCAGCAGTCCTGGACTAGCGGGATCAGATACGCAGTATTTT. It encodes CASSPGLAGSDTQYF.

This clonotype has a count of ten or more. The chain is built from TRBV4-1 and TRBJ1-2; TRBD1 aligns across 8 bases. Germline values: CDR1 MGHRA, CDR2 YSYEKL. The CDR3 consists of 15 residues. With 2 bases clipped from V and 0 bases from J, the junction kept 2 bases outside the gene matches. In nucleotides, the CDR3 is TGCGCCAGCAGCCAATTGGGACAGGCTAACTATGGCTACACCTTC. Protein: CASSQLGQANYGYTF.

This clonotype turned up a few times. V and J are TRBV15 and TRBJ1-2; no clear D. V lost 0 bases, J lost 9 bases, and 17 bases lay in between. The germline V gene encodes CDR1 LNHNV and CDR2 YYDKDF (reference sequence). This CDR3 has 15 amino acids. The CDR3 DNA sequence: TGTGCCACCAGCAGAGATAATATCGGGGAAAGAAGCTACACCTTC. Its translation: CATSRDNIGERSYTF.

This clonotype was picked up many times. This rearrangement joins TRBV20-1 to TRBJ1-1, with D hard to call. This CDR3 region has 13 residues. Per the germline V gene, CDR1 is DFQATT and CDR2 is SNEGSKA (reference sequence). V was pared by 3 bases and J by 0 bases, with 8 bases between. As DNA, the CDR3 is TGCAGTGCTAGTTGGTTTATGAACACTGAAGCTTTCTTT. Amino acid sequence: CSASWFMNTEAFF.